What follows is one TCR beta chain and its context. The second PCR ran roughly 6 to 11 cycles with a sample-barcoded 5' primer and J-beta primers. TCRdb analysed the 5' RACE reads with MiXCR anew, one entry per CDR3 protein. The table records roughly 570,000 distinct CDR3 sequences, approximately 27% of them present only once. Germline V CDR1 and CDR2: ENHRY, SYGVKD. The length of the CDR3 is 10 residues. With 8 bases removed from V and 6 bases from J, the gap between germline ends came to 5 bases. The data derive from a study of blood T cells in healthy people across ages. Caucasian, healthy and from Russia, the donors were aged between about 6 and 90.

The sequence was obtained from a woman between 65 and 79 years old in good health. The chain couples TRBV10-3 to TRBJ1-5, with D perhaps TRBD1 (5 bases). The sample taken for sequencing was blood. CDR3 bases: TGTGCCATCGGGACTCAGCCCCAGCATTTT. This translates into CAIGTQPQHF.